This T cell receptor (beta chain) derives from a study of control samples from healthy donors and cancer patients. Germline CDR1 and CDR2: SGHAT and FQNNGV. This CDR3 is 14 amino acids long. V shed 1 base, J shed 2 bases, and the junction held 0 bases outside the gene matches. The protocol was immunoSEQ multiplex PCR, while the TCRdb copy is restricted to in-frame clones and leaves out a portion. The profile shows 150,000 to 200,000 clones, about 91% of them singletons. The sequencing input was blood. The rearrangement uses TRBV11-2 and TRBJ2-5, with 8 bases matching TRBD2. The sequence was obtained from a man in his late teens or twenties in good health. As DNA, the CDR3 is TGTGCCAGCAGCTTAGCGGGGGGGCAAGAGACCCAGTACTTC. Translating gives CASSLAGGQETQYF.